A selection of T cell receptor beta chains follows, all from one sample in a study of monozygotic twins with inflammatory bowel disease. TCRdb derives one entry per CDR3 protein from the 5' RACE reads, leaving out DNA. The sample table includes 110,000 to 150,000 distinct CDR3 sequences. The specimen was blood. The receptor source for this set is a human donor with ulcerative colitis or Crohn's disease, or a healthy co-twin of an affected twin (not recorded which). The CDR3 runs from the conserved cysteine through the conserved F or W.

j_call v_call cdr3_aa
TRBJ1-5 TRBV30 CAWSPTGVNQPQHF
TRBJ1-4 TRBV30 CAWSAAEVKLFF
TRBJ2-7 TRBV20-1 CSALGTSGGYEQYF
TRBJ1-2 TRBV19 CASYRSGQGALNYGYTF
TRBJ2-4 TRBV27 CASVSGSAKNMQYF
TRBJ2-2 TRBV2 CASSEALAGAFGELFF
TRBJ1-5 TRBV24-1 CATSDRDRGLNQPQHF
TRBJ2-6 TRBV7-9 CAVTESGANVLTF
TRBJ2-2 TRBV19 CASSIDRNTGELFF
TRBJ2-3 TRBV28 CASSLAAGYEVDTQYF
TRBJ2-7 TRBV14 CASGHGTYEQYF
TRBJ2-1 TRBV15 CATSSRFRAGGSNEQFF
TRBJ1-2 TRBV15 CATSRLGVGYTF
TRBJ2-7 TRBV5-1 CATRGTFSYEQYF
TRBJ1-1 TRBV5-1 CASSSKANTEAFF
TRBJ2-7 TRBV7-2 CASSLAADYYEQYF
TRBJ1-2 TRBV5-5 CASRPTGSYGYTF
TRBJ2-5 TRBV19 CASSFSGSFGETQYF
TRBJ2-2 TRBV7-3 CASSSSGTSHRANTGELFF
TRBJ2-4 TRBV6-5 CASSYPTGGAKNIQYF
TRBJ2-1 TRBV5-4 CASSLELAPGNEQFF
TRBJ1-1 TRBV7-9 CASSLDGQGDTEAFF
TRBJ2-5 TRBV5-1 CASSLWKGGGQETQYF
TRBJ2-6 TRBV2 CASTREGTGANVLTF
TRBJ2-1 TRBV6-2/TRBV6-3 CASRQRAGTGTYNEQFF
TRBJ1-2 TRBV25-1 CASSDGEWVGYTF
TRBJ2-7 TRBV2 CASIAGTGPYEQYF
TRBJ2-3 TRBV20-1 CSAIIGKDTQYF